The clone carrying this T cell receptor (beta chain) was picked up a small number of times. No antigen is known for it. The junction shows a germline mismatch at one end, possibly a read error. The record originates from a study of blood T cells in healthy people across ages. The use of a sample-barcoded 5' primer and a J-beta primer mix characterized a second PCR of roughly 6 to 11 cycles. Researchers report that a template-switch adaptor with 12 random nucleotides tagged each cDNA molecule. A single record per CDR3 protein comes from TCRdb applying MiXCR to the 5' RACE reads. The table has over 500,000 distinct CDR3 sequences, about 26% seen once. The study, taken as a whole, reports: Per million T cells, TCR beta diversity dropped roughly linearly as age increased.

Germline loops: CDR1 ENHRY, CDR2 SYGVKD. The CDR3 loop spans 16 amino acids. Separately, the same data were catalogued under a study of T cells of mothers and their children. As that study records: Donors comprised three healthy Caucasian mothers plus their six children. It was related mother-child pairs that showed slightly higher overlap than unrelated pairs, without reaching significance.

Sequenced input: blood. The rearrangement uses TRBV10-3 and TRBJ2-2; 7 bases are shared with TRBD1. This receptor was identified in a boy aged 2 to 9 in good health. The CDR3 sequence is CAIGEPGDRQTGELFF. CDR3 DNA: TGTGCCATCGGTGAGCCCGGGGACAGACAGACCGGGGAGCTGTTTTTT.